This TCR beta chain emerged from a study of T cell responses to AZD1222 COVID-19 vaccine. At the level of the study: Analysis merged second doses at about 4 or about 12 weeks.

Study-wide results and limits: Increases in Spike-specific TCR breadth and depth were seen after two AZD1222 doses.

Comment on this clone: Its antigen remains unidentified.

In germline, CDR1 is MDHEN, CDR2 SYDVKM. The J segment lost 12 bases and the V segment lost 5 bases, leaving 12 bases of the junction unmatched. The CDR3 length is 15 residues. Some clones are missing from TCRdb's copy, which holds only in-frame ones; the method was immunoSEQ multiplex PCR. Seen here are roughly 100,000 clones, roughly 84% observed once, and the top ten hold about 17%. This clonotype was sampled from an adult in good health. Sequences were derived from peripheral blood, sampled on day 0 of AZD1222 vaccination. The gene calls are TRBV28 and TRBJ2-1; 11 bases are shared with TRBD2. In DNA form, the CDR3 reads TGTGCCAGCAGTACCACTAGCGGGAGTTTATTCGTGCAGTTCTTC. Protein sequence: CASSTTSGSLFVQFF.